These 32 T cell receptor beta chains came from one sample sequenced in a study of cytomegalovirus exposure and HLA in healthy donors (dated by TCRdb to between 2016 and 2019). Libraries were built with the immunoSEQ multiplex PCR assay. For the multiplex PCR, a mixture combining 60 forward primers for TCR Vbeta segments and 13 reverse primers for TCR Jbeta segments was used. Here the immuneACCESS table is served through TCRdb, limited to in-frame sequences with V and J called. Missing clones are a known gap in these copies; in checked studies unresolved V genes cover under half, and the rest lacks a known reason. The sample records over 200,000 clones, around 80% of which are singletons. 0.55% to 0.7% of the sample is held by the ten biggest clonotypes. Specimen: PBMCs. These receptors all stem from a woman between 35 and 50 years old in good health and CMV-seronegative.

V and J are TRBV7-2 and TRBJ1-1; 8 nucleotides line up with TRBD1. The V gene's germline CDR1 is SGHTA and CDR2 FQGNSA. The CDR3 consists of 15 residues. The V gene end was trimmed by 4 bases and the J gene end by 4 bases; junction bases not matched to a gene: 8. This chain's CDR3 is CASSYAGGVVTEAFF. In DNA form, the CDR3 reads TGTGCCAGCAGCTATGCAGGGGGCGTCGTCACTGAAGCTTTCTTT.

V gene TRBV5-6 combines with J gene TRBJ2-7; 11 bases fit TRBD1. The CDR3 is made up of 15 amino acids. CDR1 is SGHDT and CDR2 is YYEEEE in the germline V gene. V dropped 0 bases and J dropped 4; count of bases not matched to a gene: 3. The CDR3, as DNA: TGTGCCAGCAGCTTGGTAGGGGACAGGGGGTACGAGCAGTACTTC. The encoded protein is CASSLVGDRGYEQYF.

This rearrangement joins TRBV9 to TRBJ2-1, with D perhaps matching TRBD1 (6 bases). The CDR3 contains 15 residues. Germline V gene data show CDR1 as SGDLS and CDR2 as YYNGEE. V lost 2 bases, J lost 5 bases, and 14 bases lay in between. In nucleotides, the CDR3 is TGTGCCAGCAGCGTGACAGGTTTTGGGAACAATGAGCAGTTCTTC. It specifies CASSVTGFGNNEQFF. The complete variable domain, with remaining parts taken from reference TRBV9 and TRBJ2-1, reads DSGVTQTPKHLITATGQRVTLRCSPRSGDLSVYWYQQSLDQGLQFLIQYYNGEERAKGNILERFSAQQFPDLHSELNLSSLELGDSALYFCASSVTGFGNNEQFFGPGTRLTVL.

The V gene is TRBV15, the J gene TRBJ2-5, with TRBD2 matching 8 bases. With 1 base clipped from V and 4 bases from J, the junction kept 8 bases outside the gene matches. The V gene's germline CDR1 is LNHNV and CDR2 YYDKDF (reference sequence). The CDR3 spans 16 residues. The DNA of the CDR3 is TGTGCCACCAGCAGAGGGGTAGCGGGACCCACAGAGACCCAGTACTTC. Translation: CATSRGVAGPTETQYF.

The chain employs TRBV15 and TRBJ2-3; D perhaps matches TRBD2 (7 bases). The germline CDR1 and CDR2 sequences are LNHNV and YYDKDF (reference sequence). V was pared by 1 base and J by 2 bases, with 16 bases between. The CDR3 is made up of 17 amino acids. CDR3 nucleotides: TGTGCCACCAGCAGAGGGGGGGCTAGCGGATACACAGATACGCAGTATTTT. Translation: CATSRGGASGYTDTQYF. The full variable domain, its missing parts supplied by reference TRBV15 and TRBJ2-3, is DAMVIQNPRYQVTQFGKPVTLSCSQTLNHNVMYWYQQKSSQAPKLLFHYYDKDFNNEADTPDNFQSRRPNTSFCFLDIRSPGLGDTAMYLCATSRGGASGYTDTQYFGPGTRLTVL.

The rearrangement uses TRBV9 and TRBJ1-1, with a weak D call TRBD1 (6 bases). The germline V gene encodes CDR1 SGDLS and CDR2 YYNGEE. CDR3 length equals 13 residues. V lost 0 bases, J lost 10 bases, and 13 bases lay in between. CDR3 coding DNA: TGTGCCAGCAGCGTAGGAGAGGCAGGGGTAGCTTTCTTT. Translation gives CASSVGEAGVAFF.

V gene TRBV19 combines with J gene TRBJ2-1; D is unclear. Germline CDR1 LNHDA, CDR2 SQIVND (reference sequence). V gave up 3 bases and J gave up 8 bases, with 11 bases separating them. This CDR3 comprises 13 residues. The CDR3, as DNA: TGTGCCAGTAGTATTTTTGGGCTGGATGAGCAGTTCTTC. Its protein is CASSIFGLDEQFF.

The rearrangement links TRBV20-1 to TRBJ2-2, with no clear D. CDR1 DFQATT and CDR2 SNEGSKA come from the germline V gene (reference sequence). The CDR3 is made up of 11 amino acids. V lost 1 base to trimming and J lost 8 bases, with 5 bases between them. Here the CDR3 reads CSARGAGELFF. The CDR3, as DNA: TGCAGTGCTAGAGGAGCTGGGGAGCTGTTTTTT.

The chain has TRBV5-1 and TRBJ2-1; tentative D call: TRBD2 (5 bases). The V end was cut by 3 bases, the J end by 7 bases, with 5 bases between. In germline, CDR1 is SGHRS, CDR2 YFSETQ. The CDR3 extends over 11 amino acids. The CDR3 DNA reads as TGCGCCAGCAGCTCGGGGAATGAGCAGTTCTTC. Protein: CASSSGNEQFF.

CDR3 residues: CASSPGQAQYF. The CDR3 bases are TGTGCCAGTAGTCCCGGACAGGCTCAGTACTTC. The chain carries TRBV19 and TRBJ2-4, with 7 bases matching TRBD1. This CDR3 is built from 11 residues. Germline CDR1 reads LNHDA; CDR2 reads SQIVND (reference sequence). V lost 5 bases and J lost 12; bases outside the gene matches: 4.

This clone has only one observation. The rearrangement joins TRBV6-1 to TRBJ1-1; D unclear. V shed 11 bases and J shed 6 bases, with 19 bases lying between them. There are 13 residues in the CDR3. Germline CDR1 MNHNS, CDR2 SASEGT. This CDR3 reads CAGRPRVGAEAFF. For the CDR3, the DNA is TGTGCCGGAAGGCCGAGGGTAGGAGCTGAAGCTTTCTTT.

The chain couples TRBV5-6 to TRBJ1-5, with D tentatively TRBD1 (5 bases). This CDR3 has 15 residues. Trimming cost V 3 bases and J 2 bases, with 12 bases left between them. Germline V gene sequence: CDR1 SGHDT, CDR2 YYEEEE. The CDR3 sequence: CASSSFTGGNQPQHF. The CDR3 DNA is TGTGCCAGCAGCTCCTTCACAGGCGGCAATCAGCCCCAGCATTTT.

This sequence joins TRBV7-9 and TRBJ1-1; possibly TRBD1 for D (6 bases). Trimming removed 1 base at V and 4 bases at J, with 10 bases between. Germline CDR1 is SEHNR and CDR2 is FQNEAQ (reference sequence). The CDR3 runs 14 residues. The CDR3 DNA sequence: TGTGCCAGCAGCTTAGACAGGGCAGGCACTGAAGCTTTCTTT. It encodes CASSLDRAGTEAFF.

The chain uses TRBV10-3 and TRBJ2-1; D remains ambiguous. The CDR3 has 12 residues. Trimming stripped 6 bases from V and 2 bases from J, with 5 bases between. CDR1 ENHRY and CDR2 SYGVKD come from the germline V gene. CDR3 residues: CAIRAPYNEQFF. For the CDR3, the DNA is TGTGCCATCAGGGCCCCCTACAATGAGCAGTTCTTC.

V usage is TRBV5-6 and J usage is TRBJ1-2; 7 bases align to TRBD1. Germline CDR1 SGHDT, CDR2 YYEEEE. Unmatched junction bases numbered 3, after V lost 4 bases and J lost 0 bases. The CDR3 is made up of 14 amino acids. The CDR3 spells CASSPGQPNYGYTF. The DNA of the CDR3 is TGTGCCAGCAGCCCGGGACAGCCTAACTATGGCTACACCTTC.

This clone was detected only once. This sample also contains other DNA sequences that code for the same CDR3. The V call is TRBV6-1, the J call TRBJ1-2, with 9 nucleotides matching TRBD1. The CDR3 is made up of 13 amino acids. V shed 4 bases, J shed 4 bases, and the junction held 1 base outside the gene matches. Germline-derived CDR1 and CDR2 are MNHNS and SASEGT. The CDR3 DNA is TGTGCCAGCAGTGCGACAGGGGGCTATGGCTACACCTTC. Protein product: CASSATGGYGYTF.

The chain links TRBV11-3 to TRBJ1-6; D possibly corresponds to TRBD1 (5 bases). The CDR3 is 13 amino acids. Germline lookup yields CDR1 SGHNT and CDR2 YENEEA. Trimming stripped 10 bases from V and 7 bases from J, with 14 bases between. CDR3 protein: CATQGRENSPLHF. The DNA of the CDR3 is TGTGCCACCCAGGGAAGAGAGAATTCACCCCTCCACTTT.

This clone was observed once. V usage is TRBV6-5 and J usage is TRBJ2-7; 10 nucleotides agree with TRBD1. Per the germline V gene, CDR1 is MNHEY and CDR2 is SVGAGI. The CDR3 covers 14 residues. Losses at the gene ends were 5 bases for V and 6 bases for J; bases not matched to a gene: 7. In DNA, the CDR3 is TGTGCCAGCAGTCCCGGGACAGGGGTTGGCGAGCAGTACTTC. It specifies CASSPGTGVGEQYF.

The chain uses TRBV5-1 and TRBJ2-5; possibly TRBD2 for D (6 bases). This CDR3 contains 14 residues. CDR1 and CDR2 from the germline V gene are SGHRS and YFSETQ. The germline V and J ends were trimmed by 3 bases and 5 bases, with 14 bases remaining between them. CDR3 bases: TGCGCCAGCAGCTCGACTAGTGTCTGGGAGACCCAGTACTTC. Translating it yields CASSSTSVWETQYF.

On this clone: The sample holds other DNA sequences that translate to the same CDR3. The chain combines TRBV9 with TRBJ2-1; 8 bases map to TRBD2. CDR1 and CDR2 (germline): SGDLS, YYNGEE. V lost 0 bases to trimming and J lost 4 bases; unmatched junction nucleotides: 0. This CDR3 contains 14 residues. The CDR3 nucleotides are TGTGCCAGCAGCGTAGGCGGGGGGTACAATGAGCAGTTCTTC. It is translated as CASSVGGGYNEQFF.

This clone was counted only a few times. This CDR3 reads CAWGQGRSDEQYF. The CDR3 nucleotides are TGTGCCTGGGGACAGGGGAGGTCGGACGAGCAGTACTTC. The rearrangement links TRBV30 to TRBJ2-7; 9 nucleotides agree with TRBD1. This CDR3 has 13 amino acids. The V segment lost 5 bases and the J segment 5 bases; nucleotides outside the gene matches: 7. Per the germline V gene, CDR1 is GTSNPN and CDR2 is SVGIG (reference sequence).

There are a few counts of this clone. The chain joins TRBV6-5 to TRBJ2-3, with unresolved D. Germline V lookup: CDR1 MNHEY, CDR2 SVGAGI. The CDR3 totals 15 residues. Trimming removed 2 bases from V and 6 bases from J, with 15 bases in between. CDR3 sequence reads: CASSYTPFVGDTQYF. The CDR3 DNA follows: TGTGCCAGCAGTTACACACCCTTTGTCGGGGATACGCAGTATTTT.

Only a few counts were recorded for this clone. The chain employs TRBV4-2 and TRBJ2-2; TRBD2 agrees at 12 bases. The germline CDR1 and CDR2 sequences are LGHNA and YNFKEQ. J gave up 1 base and V 3 bases, and 6 bases lay outside the gene matches. The CDR3 runs to 18 residues. For the CDR3, the DNA is TGTGCCAGCAGCCAGGCTATGGGACTAGCGGGGAACACCGGGGAGCTGTTTTTT. Amino acids: CASSQAMGLAGNTGELFF.

J is TRBJ2-7 and V is TRBV7-9; 7 nucleotides match TRBD1. CDR3 length: 14 residues. Germline V gives CDR1 SEHNR, CDR2 FQNEAQ (reference sequence). After removal of 5 bases from V and 3 bases from J, the junction contained 7 bases not matched to a gene. The CDR3, as DNA: TGTGCCAGCAGCCCCCCGACAGGGAACTACGAGCAGTACTTC. This codes for CASSPPTGNYEQYF.

The V gene is TRBV28, the J gene TRBJ2-2; possible D gene TRBD2, 5 bases. Germline V gene data show CDR1 as MDHEN and CDR2 as SYDVKM. V was trimmed by 3 bases and J by 6 bases, leaving 14 bases between them. The CDR3 loop spans 15 amino acids. CDR3 sequence: CASSFLEGFSGELFF. The DNA of the CDR3 is TGTGCCAGCAGTTTTCTAGAGGGTTTTTCCGGGGAGCTGTTTTTT.

The table lists this clone with a count of one. The V and J genes are TRBV9 and TRBJ2-1, with D possibly matching TRBD2 (7 bases). This CDR3 is built from 17 residues. Germline lookup yields CDR1 SGDLS and CDR2 YYNGEE. The germline V and J ends were trimmed by 0 bases and 5 bases, with 18 bases remaining between them. The CDR3 protein is CASSVATGRGPNNEQFF. CDR3 in DNA: TGTGCCAGCAGCGTAGCTACTGGGCGGGGGCCGAACAATGAGCAGTTCTTC.

The chain uses TRBV6-1 and TRBJ2-5; 7 positions match TRBD2. The J call may be incorrect, as the DNA end agrees better with TRBJ2-7. CDR1 is MNHNS, CDR2 SASEGT, per germline. The CDR3 is 13 residues long. CDR3 bases: TGTGCCAGTAGACTAGCTCTCGGCTACGAGCAGTACTTC. It encodes CASRLALGYEQYF.

The rearrangement joins TRBV6-1 to TRBJ1-4; the D gene is possibly TRBD1 (5 bases). Germline CDR1 MNHNS, CDR2 SASEGT. The CDR3 has 15 amino acids. V was pared by 11 bases and J by 1 base, with 17 bases between. The CDR3 region is CASSPRALTNEKLFF. CDR3 coding DNA: TGTGCCTCATCCCCCAGGGCCTTAACTAATGAAAAACTGTTTTTT.

CDR3 loop: CASRKDRGGHQPQHF. CDR3 bases: TGTGCCAGCAGAAAGGACAGGGGGGGACATCAGCCCCAGCATTTT. This chain uses TRBV6-5 with TRBJ1-5, with 10 bases matching TRBD1. The germline CDR1 and CDR2 sequences are MNHEY and SVGAGI. The CDR3 is 15 amino acids. V shed 6 bases and J 5 bases; nucleotides not matched to a gene: 7.

CDR3 DNA sequence: TGTGCCAGCAGGCCCACAGGGGGCGAAGAGACCCAGTACTTC. Translated: CASRPTGGEETQYF. The V call is TRBV7-9, the J call TRBJ2-5; 9 bases map to TRBD1. CDR1 SEHNR and CDR2 FQNEAQ come from the germline V gene (reference sequence). The CDR3 runs to 14 residues. The junction had 5 bases not matched to a gene; V was cut back by 6 bases and J by 3 bases.

The V and J genes are TRBV5-4 and TRBJ2-7; D not resolved. Germline CDR1 SGHNT, CDR2 YYREEE (reference sequence). The CDR3 consists of 13 residues. Trimming stripped 2 bases from V and 3 bases from J, with 9 bases between. The CDR3 sequence: CASSFGTNYEQYF. CDR3 bases: TGTGCCAGCAGCTTCGGCACTAACTACGAGCAGTACTTC.

This chain links TRBV6-1 with TRBJ1-1; D gene ambiguous. Germline V CDR1 and CDR2: MNHNS, SASEGT. The CDR3 sequence is 14 residues long. Trimming shortened V by 5 bases and J by 5 bases, and 15 bases separated the two germline ends. The CDR3 is CASSPGVRETEAFF. In DNA form, the CDR3 reads TGTGCCAGCAGTCCCGGCGTAAGGGAGACTGAAGCTTTCTTT.